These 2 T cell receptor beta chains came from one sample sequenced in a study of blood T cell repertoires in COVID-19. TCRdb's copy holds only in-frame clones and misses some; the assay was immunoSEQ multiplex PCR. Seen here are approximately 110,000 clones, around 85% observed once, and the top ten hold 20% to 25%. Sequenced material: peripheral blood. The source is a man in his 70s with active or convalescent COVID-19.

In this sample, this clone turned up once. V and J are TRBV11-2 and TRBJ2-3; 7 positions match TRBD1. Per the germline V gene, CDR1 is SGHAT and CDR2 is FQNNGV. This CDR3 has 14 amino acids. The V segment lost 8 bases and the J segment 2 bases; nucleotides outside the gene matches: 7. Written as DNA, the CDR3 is TGTGCCAGCCGTCCGGGACAGAACACAGATACGCAGTATTTT. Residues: CASRPGQNTDTQYF.

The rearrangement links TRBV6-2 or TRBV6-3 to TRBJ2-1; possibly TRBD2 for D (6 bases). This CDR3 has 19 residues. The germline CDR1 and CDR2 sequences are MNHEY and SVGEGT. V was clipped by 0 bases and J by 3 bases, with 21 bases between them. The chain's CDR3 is CASSYSPEGAGGVYNEQFF. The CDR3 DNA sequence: TGTGCCAGCAGTTACTCCCCCGAGGGAGCGGGTGGGGTCTACAATGAGCAGTTCTTC.